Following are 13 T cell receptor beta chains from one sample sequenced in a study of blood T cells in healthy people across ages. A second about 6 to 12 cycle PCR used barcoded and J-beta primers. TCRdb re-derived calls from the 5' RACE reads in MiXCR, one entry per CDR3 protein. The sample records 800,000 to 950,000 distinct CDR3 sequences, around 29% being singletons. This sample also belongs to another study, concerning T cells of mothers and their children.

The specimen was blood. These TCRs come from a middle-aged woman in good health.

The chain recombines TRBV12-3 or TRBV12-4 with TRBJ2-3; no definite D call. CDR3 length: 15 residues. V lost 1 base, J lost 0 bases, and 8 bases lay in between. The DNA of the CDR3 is TGTGCCAGCAGTTTAGACAGTACTAGCACAGATACGCAGTATTTT. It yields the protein CASSLDSTSTDTQYF.

The CDR3 coding sequence is TGCAGTGCTAGCCGCGAGGGTGGCGGCACAGATACGCAGTATTTT. Amino acid sequence: CSASREGGGTDTQYF. The chain joins TRBV20-1 to TRBJ2-3; D might be TRBD2 (5 bases). The CDR3 extends over 15 amino acids. Looked up from germline, CDR1 is DFQATT and CDR2 is SNEGSKA (reference sequence). Trimming removed 3 bases from V and 1 base from J, with 14 bases in between.

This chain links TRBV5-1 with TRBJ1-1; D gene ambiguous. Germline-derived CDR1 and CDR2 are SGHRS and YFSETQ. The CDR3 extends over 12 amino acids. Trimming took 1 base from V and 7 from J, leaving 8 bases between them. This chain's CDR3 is CASSLTQFEAFF. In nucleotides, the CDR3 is TGCGCCAGCAGCTTGACACAGTTTGAAGCTTTCTTT.

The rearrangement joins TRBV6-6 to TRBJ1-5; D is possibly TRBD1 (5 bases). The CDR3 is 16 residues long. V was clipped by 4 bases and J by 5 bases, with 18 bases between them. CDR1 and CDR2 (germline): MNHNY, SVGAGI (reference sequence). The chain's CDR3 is CASSSFGRGIDQPQHF. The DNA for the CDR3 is TGTGCCAGCAGTTCCTTTGGGAGGGGAATTGATCAGCCCCAGCATTTT.

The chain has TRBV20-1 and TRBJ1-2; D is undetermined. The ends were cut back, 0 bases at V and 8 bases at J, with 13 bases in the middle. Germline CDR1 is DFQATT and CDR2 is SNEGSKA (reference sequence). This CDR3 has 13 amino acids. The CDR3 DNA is TGCAGTGCTAGAGAAAATCGGGAATTCGGCTACACCTTC. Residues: CSARENREFGYTF.

CDR3 protein: CSARDRGLGSTF. The CDR3 bases are TGCAGTGCTAGAGACAGGGGCCTTGGGTCCACCTTC. The gene calls are TRBV20-1 and TRBJ1-2; a possible D gene is TRBD1 (6 bases). Trimming cost V 0 bases and J 13 bases, with 15 bases left between them. Germline V gene lookup returns CDR1 DFQATT and CDR2 SNEGSKA (reference sequence). The CDR3 has 12 amino acids.

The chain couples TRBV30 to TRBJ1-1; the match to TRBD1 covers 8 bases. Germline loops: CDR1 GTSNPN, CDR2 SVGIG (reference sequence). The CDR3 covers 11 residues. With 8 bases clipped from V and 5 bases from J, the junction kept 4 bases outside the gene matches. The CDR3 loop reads CAGQGRTEAFF. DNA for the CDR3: TGTGCCGGACAGGGAAGGACTGAAGCTTTCTTT.

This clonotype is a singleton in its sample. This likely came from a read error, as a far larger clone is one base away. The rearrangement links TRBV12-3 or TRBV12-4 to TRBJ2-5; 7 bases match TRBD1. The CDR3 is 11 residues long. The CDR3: CASSLGGTQCF. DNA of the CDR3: TGTGCCAGCAGTCTAGGGGGCACCCAGTGCTTC.

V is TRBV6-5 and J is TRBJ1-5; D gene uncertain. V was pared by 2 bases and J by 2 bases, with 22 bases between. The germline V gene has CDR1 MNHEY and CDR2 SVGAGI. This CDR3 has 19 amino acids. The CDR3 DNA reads TGTGCCAGCAGTTACAAGTCCCCGGCAGATATAAGTGGCAATCAGCCCCAGCATTTT. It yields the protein CASSYKSPADISGNQPQHF.

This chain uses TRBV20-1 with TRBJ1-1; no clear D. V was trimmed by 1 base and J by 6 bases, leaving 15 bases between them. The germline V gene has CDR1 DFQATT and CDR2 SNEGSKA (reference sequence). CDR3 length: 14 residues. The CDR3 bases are TGCAGTGCTAGAGGGGGAGTACGGGTAGCTGAAGCTTTCTTT. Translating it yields CSARGGVRVAEAFF.

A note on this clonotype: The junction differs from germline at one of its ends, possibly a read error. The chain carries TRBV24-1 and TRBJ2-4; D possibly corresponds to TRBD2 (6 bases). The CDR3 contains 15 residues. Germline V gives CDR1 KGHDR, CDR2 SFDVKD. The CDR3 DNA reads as TGTGCCACCAGTGATGAGTTACTAGCCAAAAACACTCAGTACTTC. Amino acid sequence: CATSDELLAKNTQYF.

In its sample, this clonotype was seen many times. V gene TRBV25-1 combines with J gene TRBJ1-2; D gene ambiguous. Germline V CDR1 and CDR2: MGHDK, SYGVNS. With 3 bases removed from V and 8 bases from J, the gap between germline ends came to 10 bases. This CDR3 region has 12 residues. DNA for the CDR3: TGTGCCAGCAGTGACGCCGGGAGAGGCTACACCTTC. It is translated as CASSDAGRGYTF.

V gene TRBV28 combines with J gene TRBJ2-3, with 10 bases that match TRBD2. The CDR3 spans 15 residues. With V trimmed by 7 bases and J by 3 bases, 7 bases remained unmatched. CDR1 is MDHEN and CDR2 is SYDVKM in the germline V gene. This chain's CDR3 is CASKRSGGVTDTQYF. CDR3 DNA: TGTGCCAGCAAGAGGAGCGGGGGGGTAACAGATACGCAGTATTTT.